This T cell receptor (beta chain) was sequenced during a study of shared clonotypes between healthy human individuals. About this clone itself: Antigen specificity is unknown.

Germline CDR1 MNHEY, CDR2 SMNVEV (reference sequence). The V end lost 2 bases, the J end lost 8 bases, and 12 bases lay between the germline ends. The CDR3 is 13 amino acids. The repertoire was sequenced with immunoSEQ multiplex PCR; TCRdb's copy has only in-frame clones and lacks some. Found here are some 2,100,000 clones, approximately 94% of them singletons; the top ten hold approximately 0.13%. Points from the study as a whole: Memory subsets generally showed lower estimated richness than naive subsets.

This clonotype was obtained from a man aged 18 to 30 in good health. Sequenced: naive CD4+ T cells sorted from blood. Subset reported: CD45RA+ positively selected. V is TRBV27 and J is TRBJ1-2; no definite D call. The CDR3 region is CASSLKGSWGYTF. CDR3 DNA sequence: TGTGCCAGCAGTTTAAAAGGGTCGTGGGGCTACACCTTC.